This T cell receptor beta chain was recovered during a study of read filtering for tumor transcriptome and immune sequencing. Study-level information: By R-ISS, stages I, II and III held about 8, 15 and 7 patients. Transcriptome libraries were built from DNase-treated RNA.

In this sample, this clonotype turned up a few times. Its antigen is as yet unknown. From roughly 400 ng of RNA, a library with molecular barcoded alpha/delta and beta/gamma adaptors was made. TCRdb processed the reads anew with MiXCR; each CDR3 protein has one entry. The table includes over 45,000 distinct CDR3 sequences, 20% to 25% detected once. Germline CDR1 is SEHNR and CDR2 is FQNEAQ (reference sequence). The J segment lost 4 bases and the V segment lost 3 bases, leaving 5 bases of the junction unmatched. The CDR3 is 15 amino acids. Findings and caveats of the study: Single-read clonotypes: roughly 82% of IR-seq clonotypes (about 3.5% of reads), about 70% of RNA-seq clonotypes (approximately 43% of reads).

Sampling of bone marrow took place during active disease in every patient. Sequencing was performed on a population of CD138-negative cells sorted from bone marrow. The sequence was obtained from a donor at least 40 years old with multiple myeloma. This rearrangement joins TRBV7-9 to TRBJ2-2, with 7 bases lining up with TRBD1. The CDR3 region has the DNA TGTGCCAGCAGCTTGGACGACAGGGCCACCGGGGAGCTGTTTTTT. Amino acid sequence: CASSLDDRATGELFF.